The 10 T cell receptor beta chains below come from one sample, sequenced in a study of blood T cell repertoires in COVID-19. Some clones are missing from TCRdb's copy, which holds only in-frame ones; the method was immunoSEQ multiplex PCR. The data contain 11,000 to 15,000 clones, over 80% of them singletons. The sequenced sample was peripheral blood. The receptors derive from a man over 45 with active COVID-19.

This chain joins TRBV7-2 and TRBJ2-3; D gene unclear. Trimming pared 1 base from V and 6 bases from J, leaving 14 bases between. The CDR3 length is 15 residues. Germline V CDR1 and CDR2: SGHTA, FQGNSA. CDR3 residues: CASSLGSMADDTQYF. The CDR3 DNA sequence: TGTGCCAGCAGCTTAGGGAGCATGGCCGATGATACGCAGTATTTT.

The CDR3 nucleotides are TGTGCCACGGGGGGGGGCGCCCACCGAGAGCAGTACTTC. This translates into CATGGGAHREQYF. The J gene is TRBJ2-7, the V gene TRBV28, with 8 bases lining up with TRBD2. CDR1 MDHEN and CDR2 SYDVKM come from the germline V gene. J gave up 7 bases and V 10 bases, and 12 bases lay outside the gene matches. The CDR3 contains 13 residues.

J is TRBJ2-2 and V is TRBV9; 9 bases are shared with TRBD1. Germline lookup yields CDR1 SGDLS and CDR2 YYNGEE. The CDR3 totals 16 residues. V lost 0 bases to trimming and J lost 3 bases; unmatched junction nucleotides: 3. CDR3 residues: CASSVGGTGYTGELFF. CDR3 nucleotide sequence: TGTGCCAGCAGCGTAGGAGGGACAGGGTACACCGGGGAGCTGTTTTTT.

The J gene is TRBJ1-1, the V gene TRBV19, with 9 bases matching TRBD1. The CDR3 extends over 16 amino acids. With V trimmed by 4 bases and J by 4 bases, 10 bases remained unmatched. Germline V gives CDR1 LNHDA, CDR2 SQIVND (reference sequence). CDR3 sequence: CASSRRQGVESTEAFF. For the CDR3, the DNA is TGTGCCAGTAGTAGACGACAGGGGGTGGAAAGCACTGAAGCTTTCTTT.

The chain couples TRBV4-2 to TRBJ2-5, with 11 positions matching TRBD2. From germline, CDR1 is LGHNA and CDR2 YNFKEQ. The V and J ends lost 3 bases and 5 bases, in that order; junction bases with no gene match: 8. This CDR3 contains 16 residues. This CDR3 reads CASSQGTSGSVETQYF. CDR3 in DNA: TGTGCCAGCAGCCAGGGCACTAGCGGGAGTGTGGAGACCCAGTACTTC.

The chain carries TRBV11-2 and TRBJ1-1; a weak D match, TRBD1 (5 bases). Trimming removed 6 bases at V and 3 bases at J, with 17 bases between. The germline gives CDR1 SGHAT, CDR2 FQNNGV. This CDR3 is built from 15 residues. CDR3 bases: TGTGCCAGCAGACCGGGGGGAGTCAGGGACACTGAAGCTTTCTTT. Translation: CASRPGGVRDTEAFF.

The chain joins TRBV25-1 to TRBJ2-1; TRBD2 aligns across 11 bases. The CDR3 spans 14 residues. Germline assignment: CDR1 MGHDK and CDR2 SYGVNS. The ends lost 5 bases at V and 6 bases at J; junction bases unmatched: 3. This CDR3 reads CASSYSGRANEQFF. For the CDR3, the DNA is TGTGCCAGCAGTTATAGCGGGAGGGCCAATGAGCAGTTCTTC.

The V and J genes are TRBV3-1 (or the pseudogene TRBV3-2) and TRBJ1-6; the match to TRBD1 covers 7 bases. CDR1 LGHDT and CDR2 YNNKEL come from the germline V gene (reference sequence). The CDR3 runs to 16 residues. Trimming removed 0 bases from V and 7 bases from J; junction bases left unmatched: 6. In nucleotides, the CDR3 is TGTGCCAGCAGCCAAGACCAGGGACAGCCCAATTCACCCCTCCACTTT. This sequence encodes CASSQDQGQPNSPLHF.

This sequence joins TRBV6-5 and TRBJ2-7; 7 positions agree with TRBD2. The CDR3 runs to 16 residues. J was trimmed by 3 bases and V by 0 bases; bases with no gene match: 8. Germline CDR1 MNHEY, CDR2 SVGAGI. The CDR3 nucleotides are TGTGCCAGCAGTTACTCGGGGGGGGACGCCAGCTACGAGCAGTACTTC. Translation gives CASSYSGGDASYEQYF.

This chain connects TRBV5-1 to TRBJ2-2; 11 nucleotides line up with TRBD1. The germline CDR1 and CDR2 sequences are SGHRS and YFSETQ. The ends lost 0 bases at V and 2 bases at J; junction bases unmatched: 6. This CDR3 is 18 amino acids long. The CDR3 nucleotides read TGCGCCAGCAGCTTGGCCTTCGGGACAGGGGGAAACACCGGGGAGCTGTTTTTT. Translating it yields CASSLAFGTGGNTGELFF.